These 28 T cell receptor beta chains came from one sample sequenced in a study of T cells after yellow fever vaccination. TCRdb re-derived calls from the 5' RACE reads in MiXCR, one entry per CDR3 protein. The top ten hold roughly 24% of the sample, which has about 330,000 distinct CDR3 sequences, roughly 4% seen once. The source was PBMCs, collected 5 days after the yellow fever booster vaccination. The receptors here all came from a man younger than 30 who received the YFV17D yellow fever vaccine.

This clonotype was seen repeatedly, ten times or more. This CDR3 reads CASSLEEQETQYF. The DNA for the CDR3 is TGCGCCAGCAGCTTGGAGGAGCAAGAGACCCAGTACTTC. The chain carries TRBV5-1 and TRBJ2-5, with D unclear. This CDR3 contains 13 residues. The germline CDR1 and CDR2 sequences are SGHRS and YFSETQ. The V end was cut by 0 bases, the J end by 2 bases, with 5 bases between.

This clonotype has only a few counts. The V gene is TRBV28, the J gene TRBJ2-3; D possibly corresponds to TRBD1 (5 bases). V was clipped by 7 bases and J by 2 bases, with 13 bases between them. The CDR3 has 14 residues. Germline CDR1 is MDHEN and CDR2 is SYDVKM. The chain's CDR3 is CASKRGDLTDTQYF. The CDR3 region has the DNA TGTGCCAGCAAAAGGGGCGACCTCACAGATACGCAGTATTTT.

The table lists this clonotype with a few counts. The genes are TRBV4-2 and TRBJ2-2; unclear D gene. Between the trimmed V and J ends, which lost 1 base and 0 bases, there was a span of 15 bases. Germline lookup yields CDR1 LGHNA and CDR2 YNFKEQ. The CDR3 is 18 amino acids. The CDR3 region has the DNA TGTGCCAGCAGCCAAGCGTTTGCAGCCCACGCGAACACCGGGGAGCTGTTTTTT. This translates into CASSQAFAAHANTGELFF.

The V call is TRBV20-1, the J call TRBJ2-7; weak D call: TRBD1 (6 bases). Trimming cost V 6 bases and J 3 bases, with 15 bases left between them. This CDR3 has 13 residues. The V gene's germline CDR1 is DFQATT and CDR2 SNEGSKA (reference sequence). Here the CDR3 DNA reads TGCAGTGCCACTCCGTTGGACAGCTACGAGCAGTACTTC. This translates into CSATPLDSYEQYF.

CDR3 residues: CASSPTSGGPTDTQYF. CDR3 sequence (DNA): TGTGCCAGCAGCCCGACTAGCGGGGGACCCACAGATACGCAGTATTTT. V and J are TRBV3-1 and TRBJ2-3; 12 nucleotides match TRBD2. V lost 4 bases, J lost 2 bases, and 4 bases stayed unmatched. The CDR3 covers 16 residues. The germline gives CDR1 LGHDT, CDR2 YNNKEL (reference sequence).

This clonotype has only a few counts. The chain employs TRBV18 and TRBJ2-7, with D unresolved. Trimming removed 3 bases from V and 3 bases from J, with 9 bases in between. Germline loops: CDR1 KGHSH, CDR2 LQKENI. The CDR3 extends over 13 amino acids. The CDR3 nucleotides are TGTGCCAGCTCACCCCAGGACCTCTACGAGCAGTACTTC. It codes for CASSPQDLYEQYF.

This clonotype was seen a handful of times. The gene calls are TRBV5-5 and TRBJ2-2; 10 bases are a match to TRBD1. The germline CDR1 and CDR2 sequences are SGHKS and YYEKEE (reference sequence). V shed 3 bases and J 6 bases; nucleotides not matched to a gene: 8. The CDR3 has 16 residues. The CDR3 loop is CASSSTGTGVAGELFF. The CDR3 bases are TGTGCCAGCAGCTCAACCGGGACAGGGGTCGCCGGGGAGCTGTTTTTT.

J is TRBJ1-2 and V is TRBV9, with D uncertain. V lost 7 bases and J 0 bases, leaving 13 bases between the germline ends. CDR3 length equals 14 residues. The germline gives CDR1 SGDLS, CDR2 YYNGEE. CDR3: CASRGATANYGYTF. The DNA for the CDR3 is TGTGCCAGCCGTGGAGCAACAGCTAACTATGGCTACACCTTC.

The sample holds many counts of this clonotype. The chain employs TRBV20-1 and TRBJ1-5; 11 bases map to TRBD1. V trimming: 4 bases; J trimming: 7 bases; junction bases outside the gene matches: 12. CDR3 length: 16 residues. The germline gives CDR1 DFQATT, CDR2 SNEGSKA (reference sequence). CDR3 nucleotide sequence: TGCAGTGCTATCCTCCCCGGAGGGACAGGGGGACAGCCCCAGCATTTT. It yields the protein CSAILPGGTGGQPQHF.

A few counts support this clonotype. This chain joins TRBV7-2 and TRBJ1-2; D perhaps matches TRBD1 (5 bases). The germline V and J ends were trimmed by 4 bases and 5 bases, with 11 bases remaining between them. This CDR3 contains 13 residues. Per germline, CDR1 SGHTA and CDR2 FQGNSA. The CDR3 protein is CASSSNRLYGYTF. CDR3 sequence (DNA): TGTGCCAGCAGCTCGAACAGGTTGTATGGCTACACCTTC.

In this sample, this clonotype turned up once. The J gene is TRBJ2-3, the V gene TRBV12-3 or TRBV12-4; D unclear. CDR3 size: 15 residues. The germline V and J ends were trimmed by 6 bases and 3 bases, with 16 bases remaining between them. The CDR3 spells CASSQEIPRTDTQYF. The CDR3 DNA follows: TGTGCCAGCAGCCAAGAGATCCCTAGGACAGATACGCAGTATTTT.

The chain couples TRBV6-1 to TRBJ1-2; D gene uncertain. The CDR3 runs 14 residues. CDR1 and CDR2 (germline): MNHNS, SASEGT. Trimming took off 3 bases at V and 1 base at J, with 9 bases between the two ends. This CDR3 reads CASSDRLLNYGYTF. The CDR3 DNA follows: TGTGCCAGCAGTGACCGGCTGCTTAACTATGGCTACACCTTC.

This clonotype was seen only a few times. The CDR3 sequence: CASSVRYGYTF. The DNA of the CDR3 is TGTGCCAGCAGCGTACGATATGGCTACACCTTC. This sequence joins TRBV7-2 and TRBJ1-2; no clear D gene. Germline V gives CDR1 SGHTA, CDR2 FQGNSA. V lost 5 bases and J lost 5, with 6 bases in between. The CDR3 totals 11 residues.

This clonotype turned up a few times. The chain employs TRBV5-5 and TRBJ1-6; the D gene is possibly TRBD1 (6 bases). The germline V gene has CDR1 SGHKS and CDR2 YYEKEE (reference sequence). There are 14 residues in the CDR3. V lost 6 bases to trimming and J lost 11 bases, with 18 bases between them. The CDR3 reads CASNVGAGSAPLHF. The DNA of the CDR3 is TGTGCCAGCAACGTGGGGGCAGGGTCGGCACCCCTCCACTTT.

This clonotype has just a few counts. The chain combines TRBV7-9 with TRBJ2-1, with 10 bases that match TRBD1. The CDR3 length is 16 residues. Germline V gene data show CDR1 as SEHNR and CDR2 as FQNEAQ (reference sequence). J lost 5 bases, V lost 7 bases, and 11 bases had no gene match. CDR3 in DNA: TGTGCCAGCACCATGGGGGGACAGGGGCCAAACAATGAGCAGTTCTTC. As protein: CASTMGGQGPNNEQFF.

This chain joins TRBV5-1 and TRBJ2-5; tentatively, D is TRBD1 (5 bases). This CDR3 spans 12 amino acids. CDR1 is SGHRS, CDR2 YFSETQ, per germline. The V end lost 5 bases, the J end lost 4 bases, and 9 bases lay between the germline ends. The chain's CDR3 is CASSWQGETQYF. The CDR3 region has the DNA TGCGCCAGCAGTTGGCAGGGAGAGACCCAGTACTTC.

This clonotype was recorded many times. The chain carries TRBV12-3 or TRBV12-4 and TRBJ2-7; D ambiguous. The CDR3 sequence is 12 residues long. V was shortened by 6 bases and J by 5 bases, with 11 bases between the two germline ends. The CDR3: CASSHLGNEQYF. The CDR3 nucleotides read TGTGCCAGCAGCCACCTGGGGAACGAGCAGTACTTC.

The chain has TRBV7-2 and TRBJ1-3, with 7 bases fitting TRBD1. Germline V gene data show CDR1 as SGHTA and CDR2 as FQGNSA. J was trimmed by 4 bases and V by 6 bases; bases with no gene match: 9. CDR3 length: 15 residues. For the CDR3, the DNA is TGTGCCAGCAGTCTACAGGGGTCTAACGGAAACACCATATATTTT. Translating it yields CASSLQGSNGNTIYF.

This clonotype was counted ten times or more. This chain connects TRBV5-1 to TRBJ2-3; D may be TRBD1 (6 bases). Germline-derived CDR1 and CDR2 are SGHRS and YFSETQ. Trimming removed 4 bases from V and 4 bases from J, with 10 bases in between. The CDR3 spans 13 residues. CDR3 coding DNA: TGCGCCAGCAGCGGCGAGGGGGCAGATACGCAGTATTTT. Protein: CASSGEGADTQYF.

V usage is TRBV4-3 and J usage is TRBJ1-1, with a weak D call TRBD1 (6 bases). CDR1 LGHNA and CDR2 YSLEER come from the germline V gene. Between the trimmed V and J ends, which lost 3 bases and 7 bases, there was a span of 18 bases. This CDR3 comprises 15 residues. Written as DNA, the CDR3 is TGCGCCAGCAGCCAGAGGGGGGCCCCGGTCGGTGAAGCTTTCTTT. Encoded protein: CASSQRGAPVGEAFF.

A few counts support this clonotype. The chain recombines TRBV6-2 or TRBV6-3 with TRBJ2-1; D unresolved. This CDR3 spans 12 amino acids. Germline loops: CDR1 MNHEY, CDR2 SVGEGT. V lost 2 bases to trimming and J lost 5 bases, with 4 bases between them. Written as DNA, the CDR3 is TGTGCCAGCAGTTACGCCCACAATGAGCAGTTCTTC. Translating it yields CASSYAHNEQFF.

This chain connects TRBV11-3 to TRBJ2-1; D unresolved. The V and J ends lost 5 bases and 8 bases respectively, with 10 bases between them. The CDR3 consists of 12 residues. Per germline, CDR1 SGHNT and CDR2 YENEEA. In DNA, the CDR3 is TGTGCCAGCAGCCCCCAGGACGATGAGCAGTTCTTC. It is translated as CASSPQDDEQFF.

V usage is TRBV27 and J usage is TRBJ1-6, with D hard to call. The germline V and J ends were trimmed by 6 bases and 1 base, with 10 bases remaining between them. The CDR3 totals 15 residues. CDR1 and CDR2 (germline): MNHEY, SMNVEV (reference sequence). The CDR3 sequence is CASRDPGSYNSPLHF. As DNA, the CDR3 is TGTGCCAGCAGAGACCCCGGATCCTATAATTCACCCCTCCACTTT.

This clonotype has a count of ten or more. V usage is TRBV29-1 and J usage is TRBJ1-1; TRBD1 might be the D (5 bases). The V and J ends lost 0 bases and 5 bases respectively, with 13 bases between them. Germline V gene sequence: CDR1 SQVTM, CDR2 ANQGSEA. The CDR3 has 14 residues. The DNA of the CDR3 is TGCAGCGTTGAAGATCTATCGGGGGGTACTGAAGCTTTCTTT. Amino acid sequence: CSVEDLSGGTEAFF.

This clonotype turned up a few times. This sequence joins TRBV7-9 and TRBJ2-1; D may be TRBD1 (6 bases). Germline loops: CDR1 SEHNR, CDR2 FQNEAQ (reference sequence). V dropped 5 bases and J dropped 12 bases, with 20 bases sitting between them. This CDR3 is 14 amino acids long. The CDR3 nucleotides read TGTGCCAGCAGCACCACCGGCCAGGGGCAGGGGCAGTTCTTC. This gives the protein CASSTTGQGQGQFF.

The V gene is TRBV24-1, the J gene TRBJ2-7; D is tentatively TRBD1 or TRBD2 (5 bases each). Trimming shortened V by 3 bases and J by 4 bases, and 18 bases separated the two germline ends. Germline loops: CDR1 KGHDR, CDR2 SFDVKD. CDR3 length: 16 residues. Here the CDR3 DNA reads TGTGCCACCAGTGATCTTTACCGGGACCCCCCTTACGAGCAGTACGTC. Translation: CATSDLYRDPPYEQYV.

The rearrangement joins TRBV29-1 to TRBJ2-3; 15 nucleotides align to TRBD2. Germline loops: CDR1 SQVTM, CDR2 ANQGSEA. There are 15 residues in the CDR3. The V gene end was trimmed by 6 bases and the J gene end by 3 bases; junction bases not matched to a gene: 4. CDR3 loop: CSVGLAGGPTDTQYF. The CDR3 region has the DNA TGCAGCGTGGGACTAGCGGGGGGACCTACAGATACGCAGTATTTT.

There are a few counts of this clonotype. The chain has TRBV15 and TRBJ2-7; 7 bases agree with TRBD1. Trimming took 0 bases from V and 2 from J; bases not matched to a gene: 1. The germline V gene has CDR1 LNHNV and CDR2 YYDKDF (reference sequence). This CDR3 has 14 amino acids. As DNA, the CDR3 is TGTGCCACCAGCAGAGATAGGGGGCCCTACGAGCAGTACTTC. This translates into CATSRDRGPYEQYF. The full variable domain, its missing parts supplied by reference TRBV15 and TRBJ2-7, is DAMVIQNPRYQVTQFGKPVTLSCSQTLNHNVMYWYQQKSSQAPKLLFHYYDKDFNNEADTPDNFQSRRPNTSFCFLDIRSPGLGDTAMYLCATSRDRGPYEQYFGPGTRLTVT.